These 31 T cell receptor beta chains came from one sample sequenced in a study of T cell repertoires in cytomegalovirus infection. MiXCR, applied by TCRdb to the reads, yields one record per CDR3 protein. The sample contains roughly 230,000 distinct CDR3 sequences, approximately 22% of which appear only once. Input material: CD8+ T cells from PBMCs. These receptors were obtained from a human donor in good health (CMV status not recorded). Some clones in this sample may be carry-over from other donors' samples.

This clonotype was seen only a few times. This chain uses TRBV7-2 with TRBJ2-1, with 7 bases lining up with TRBD2. V shed 5 bases and J 9 bases; nucleotides not matched to a gene: 16. Germline loops: CDR1 SGHTA, CDR2 FQGNSA. This CDR3 has 16 amino acids. The DNA of the CDR3 is TGTGCCAGCAGCCTCGGTAGGGACTATAAATTCGGTGAGCAGTTCTTC. Amino acids: CASSLGRDYKFGEQFF. Full variable domain (missing parts from reference TRBV7-2 and TRBJ2-1): GAGVSQSPSNKVTEKGKDVELRCDPISGHTALYWYRQSLGQGLEFLIYFQGNSAPDKSGLPSDRFSAERTGGSVSTLTIQRTQQEDSAVYLCASSLGRDYKFGEQFFGPGTRLTVL.

The DNA of the CDR3 is TGTGCCAGCAGTCGCATTGACAGGACCACCTACGAGCAGTACTTC. It yields the protein CASSRIDRTTYEQYF. The chain links TRBV7-9 to TRBJ2-7, with a possible D match to TRBD1 (6 bases). The germline V gene encodes CDR1 SEHNR and CDR2 FQNEAQ (reference sequence). The CDR3 consists of 15 residues. V lost 6 bases to trimming and J lost 2 bases, with 17 bases between them.

The V and J genes are TRBV20-1 and TRBJ1-6; 10 bases match TRBD1. Germline lookup yields CDR1 DFQATT and CDR2 SNEGSKA (reference sequence). V lost 6 bases to trimming and J lost 0 bases; unmatched junction nucleotides: 8. The CDR3 contains 17 residues. The CDR3 coding sequence is TGCAGTGCCAGGGACAGGGGCCCGAGCTCCTATAATTCACCCCTCCACTTT. This codes for CSARDRGPSSYNSPLHF.

The V and J genes are TRBV27 and TRBJ2-7; possible D gene TRBD2, 6 bases. Trimming took 3 bases from V and 7 from J, leaving 7 bases between them. CDR3 length: 11 amino acids. The germline V gene has CDR1 MNHEY and CDR2 SMNVEV (reference sequence). The CDR3 DNA sequence: TGTGCCAGCAGTTTCGCGGGGGAGCAGTACTTC. It specifies CASSFAGEQYF.

In its sample, this clonotype was seen a few times. The chain joins TRBV15 to TRBJ2-7, with D perhaps given as TRBD1 or TRBD2 (5 bases each). This CDR3 is built from 15 residues. Trimming pared 0 bases from V and 2 bases from J, leaving 11 bases between. CDR1 and CDR2 from the germline V gene are LNHNV and YYDKDF (reference sequence). CDR3 loop: CATSRDRDATYEQYF. The CDR3 region has the DNA TGTGCCACCAGCAGAGACCGGGACGCCACCTACGAGCAGTACTTC.

This clonotype occurred a few times. DNA of the CDR3: TGTGCCAGCAGCTCCTCCGAGGGGCTAGGTGAGCAGTACTTC. Its protein is CASSSSEGLGEQYF. The chain couples TRBV5-5 to TRBJ2-7; tentatively, D is TRBD1 or TRBD2 (5 bases each). The CDR3 runs to 14 residues. The germline V gene encodes CDR1 SGHKS and CDR2 YYEKEE (reference sequence). V was cut by 3 bases and J by 7 bases, with 17 bases left in between.

In this sample, this clonotype turned up many times. The chain links TRBV7-2 to TRBJ1-5; D call uncertain. V lost 5 bases and J 0 bases, leaving 11 bases between the germline ends. CDR3 length equals 15 residues. Germline CDR1 reads SGHTA; CDR2 reads FQGNSA. CDR3 residues: CASSLLGYSNQPQHF. The CDR3 DNA reads TGTGCCAGCAGCCTCCTAGGTTATAGCAATCAGCCCCAGCATTTT.

The sample holds a few counts of this clonotype. The chain uses TRBV28 and TRBJ1-2; the D gene is possibly TRBD1 (5 bases). CDR3 length equals 19 residues. V was shortened by 6 bases and J by 3 bases, with 29 bases between the two germline ends. Germline V gene lookup returns CDR1 MDHEN and CDR2 SYDVKM. The CDR3 here is CASSVWALTDLHFDYGYTF. The CDR3 nucleotides are TGTGCCAGCAGCGTATGGGCCCTGACAGACCTCCATTTCGACTATGGCTACACCTTC.

This clonotype showed up just a few times. The chain links TRBV6-1 to TRBJ2-4; possible D gene TRBD2, 6 bases. The CDR3 is made up of 12 amino acids. V lost 8 bases, J lost 1 base, and 6 bases lay in between. Per germline, CDR1 MNHNS and CDR2 SASEGT. The CDR3 sequence is CASGGAKNIQYF. CDR3 nucleotide sequence: TGTGCCAGCGGAGGGGCCAAAAACATTCAGTACTTC.

The chain links TRBV10-3 to TRBJ2-1; TRBD2 matches 10 bases. CDR1 is ENHRY and CDR2 is SYGVKD in the germline V gene. The length of the CDR3 is 15 residues. V lost 3 bases, J lost 3 bases, and 2 bases stayed unmatched. CDR3 sequence: CAISELAGSYNEQFF. In nucleotides, the CDR3 is TGTGCCATCAGTGAACTAGCGGGGAGCTACAATGAGCAGTTCTTC.

This clonotype was detected only a few times. V and J are TRBV7-2 and TRBJ1-6; D uncertain. This CDR3 spans 17 amino acids. Trimming took 5 bases from V and 0 from J, leaving 14 bases between them. Germline V gene data show CDR1 as SGHTA and CDR2 as FQGNSA. CDR3 in amino acids: CASSAKMIISYNSPLHF. The CDR3 nucleotides are TGTGCCAGCAGCGCCAAAATGATCATCTCCTATAATTCACCCCTCCACTTT.

Of note for this clonotype: Being one base from a much bigger clone, this may be a read error. The DNA of the CDR3 is TGTGCCGGCAGTCCGGGACTGATCACCGGGGAGCTGTTTTTT. Translated, it gives CAGSPGLITGELFF. J is TRBJ2-2 and V is TRBV28, with D tentatively TRBD2 (6 bases). The CDR3 is 14 amino acids. The germline V gene encodes CDR1 MDHEN and CDR2 SYDVKM.

This clonotype was recorded a few times. V usage is TRBV5-4 and J usage is TRBJ2-1, with D tentatively TRBD2 (5 bases). The germline V gene encodes CDR1 SGHNT and CDR2 YYREEE (reference sequence). The CDR3 runs to 17 residues. V was cut by 4 bases and J by 0 bases, with 17 bases left in between. For the CDR3, the DNA is TGTGCCAGCAGCCCCGGGGTAATCGGTGGCTCCTACAATGAGCAGTTCTTC. Translation: CASSPGVIGGSYNEQFF. The whole variable domain, filled in from reference TRBV5-4 and TRBJ2-1, reads ETGVTQSPTHLIKTRGQQVTLRCSSQSGHNTVSWYQQALGQGPQFIFQYYREEENGRGNFPPRFSGLQFPNYSSELNVNALELDDSALYLCASSPGVIGGSYNEQFFGPGTRLTVL.

The CDR3 nucleotides read TGTGCCAGCAGTTACGACTGGACAGTCACCTACGAGCAGTACTTC. Protein sequence: CASSYDWTVTYEQYF. The chain is built from TRBV6-5 and TRBJ2-7; the D gene is possibly TRBD1 (6 bases). The CDR3 contains 15 residues. Trimming removed 2 bases at V and 2 bases at J, with 13 bases between. Germline assignment: CDR1 MNHEY and CDR2 SVGAGI.

Relative to its sample, this clonotype is medium-sized (0.01 to 0.1%). The chain employs TRBV28 and TRBJ2-5, with D perhaps TRBD1 (5 bases). Between the trimmed V and J ends, which lost 5 bases and 3 bases, there was a span of 16 bases. CDR3 length equals 15 residues. Germline CDR1 and CDR2: MDHEN and SYDVKM. The CDR3 nucleotides are TGTGCCAGCAGTCCCACCCCGACAGAGAAAGAGACCCAGTACTTC. Amino acid sequence: CASSPTPTEKETQYF.

The table lists this clonotype with a few counts. At one boundary the junction diverges from the germline segment, which might be a read error. The chain recombines TRBV20-1 with TRBJ2-1, with 9 nucleotides matching TRBD2. This CDR3 contains 12 residues. CDR1 and CDR2 from the germline V gene are DFQATT and SNEGSKA (reference sequence). The CDR3 coding sequence is TGCAGTGCTAGATCCATAGCGGGGGAGCTACTCTTC. Translating gives CSARSIAGELLF.

Ten or more counts support this clonotype. V and J are TRBV4-1 and TRBJ1-1; a weak D match, TRBD1 (5 bases). This CDR3 has 15 amino acids. Germline CDR1 reads MGHRA; CDR2 reads YSYEKL. V was trimmed by 3 bases and J by 5 bases, leaving 16 bases between them. The CDR3 is CASSHTLGGGTEAFF. CDR3 sequence (DNA): TGCGCCAGCAGCCATACGCTTGGGGGAGGAACTGAAGCTTTCTTT.

This clonotype was detected ten times or more. V and J are TRBV7-8 and TRBJ1-1, with D hard to call. This CDR3 spans 14 amino acids. Germline-derived CDR1 and CDR2 are SGHVS and FQNEAQ. Trimming stripped 2 bases from V and 1 base from J, with 8 bases between. The chain's CDR3 is CASSLFQANTEAFF. CDR3 sequence (DNA): TGTGCCAGCAGCTTATTCCAGGCGAACACTGAAGCTTTCTTT.

The V and J genes are TRBV2 and TRBJ2-3; TRBD2 aligns across 10 bases. Germline V gene data show CDR1 as SNHLY and CDR2 as FYNNEI. This CDR3 comprises 17 residues. Unmatched junction bases numbered 6, after V lost 1 base and J lost 2 bases. The CDR3 here is CASSEGASGGYTDTQYF. In nucleotides, the CDR3 is TGTGCCAGCAGTGAAGGCGCTAGCGGGGGTTACACAGATACGCAGTATTTT.

This clonotype has more than one count but fewer than ten. The chain has TRBV6-1 and TRBJ2-7; 8 bases are a match to TRBD1. CDR3 length equals 15 residues. Looked up from germline, CDR1 is MNHNS and CDR2 is SASEGT. V trimming: 5 bases; J trimming: 0 bases; junction bases outside the gene matches: 6. The chain's CDR3 is CASSYPGQGSYEQYF. CDR3 sequence (DNA): TGTGCCAGCAGTTATCCAGGACAGGGCTCCTACGAGCAGTACTTC.

This clonotype was seen more than once but under ten times. The chain carries TRBV19 and TRBJ2-1; D may correspond to TRBD1 or TRBD2 (6 bases each). The CDR3 spans 15 residues. CDR1 and CDR2 (germline): LNHDA, SQIVND (reference sequence). The ends were cut back, 3 bases at V and 0 bases at J, with 9 bases in the middle. The CDR3 is CASSMGGSSYNEQFF. CDR3 coding DNA: TGTGCCAGTAGTATGGGGGGCAGCTCCTACAATGAGCAGTTCTTC. Full variable domain (rest looked up from reference TRBV19 and TRBJ2-1): DGGITQSPKYLFRKEGQNVTLSCEQNLNHDAMYWYRQDPGQGLRLIYYSQIVNDFQKGDIAEGYSVSREKKESFPLTVTSAQKNPTAFYLCASSMGGSSYNEQFFGPGTRLTVL.

This clonotype was recorded a few times. J is TRBJ2-4 and V is TRBV4-2; D might be TRBD1 (6 bases). The CDR3 extends over 16 amino acids. The V end was cut by 0 bases, the J end by 1 base, with 10 bases between. Germline CDR1 LGHNA, CDR2 YNFKEQ. This CDR3 is CASSQDPGVAKNIQYF. The CDR3 DNA is TGTGCCAGCAGCCAAGATCCAGGGGTGGCCAAAAACATTCAGTACTTC.

Comment on this clonotype: A much larger clone lies a single base off, so this may be a read error. The CDR3 nucleotides read TGTGTCAGCAGTGACCCAGGGGTTGGGACTGAAGCTTTCTTT. This gives the protein CVSSDPGVGTEAFF. The rearrangement joins TRBV2 to TRBJ1-1; TRBD1 might be the D (6 bases). The CDR3 sequence is 14 residues long. Germline V gene lookup returns CDR1 SNHLY and CDR2 FYNNEI.

This chain joins TRBV18 and TRBJ2-7; D is ambiguous. The length of the CDR3 is 15 residues. Germline V lookup: CDR1 KGHSH, CDR2 LQKENI. Trimming took 3 bases from V and 2 from J, leaving 14 bases between them. The chain's CDR3 is CASSPTRSRAYEQYF. For the CDR3, the DNA is TGTGCCAGCTCACCTACCAGGTCAAGGGCCTACGAGCAGTACTTC.

The rearrangement joins TRBV15 to TRBJ1-3, with 7 bases lining up with TRBD1. V was clipped by 3 bases and J by 0 bases; unmatched bases: 8. CDR3 size: 17 residues. Looked up from germline, CDR1 is LNHNV and CDR2 is YYDKDF (reference sequence). The CDR3 loop is CATSSYGQEFSGNTIYF. CDR3 DNA sequence: TGTGCCACCAGCAGTTACGGACAGGAATTCTCTGGAAACACCATATATTTT.

V usage is TRBV7-2 and J usage is TRBJ2-7; a weak D match, TRBD2 (6 bases). The length of the CDR3 is 14 residues. Germline loops: CDR1 SGHTA, CDR2 FQGNSA. The germline V and J ends were trimmed by 3 bases and 7 bases, with 16 bases remaining between them. CDR3 bases: TGTGCCAGCAGCTTCGGGACTCCGGGAGAGGAGCAGTACTTC. Its protein is CASSFGTPGEEQYF.

The chain carries TRBV27 and TRBJ2-2, with no clear D. There are 12 residues in the CDR3. The V and J ends lost 5 bases and 7 bases respectively, with 8 bases between them. CDR1 is MNHEY and CDR2 is SMNVEV in the germline V gene (reference sequence). CDR3 residues: CASSPYNGELFF. In DNA, the CDR3 is TGTGCCAGCAGTCCGTACAACGGGGAGCTGTTTTTT.

There are many counts of this clonotype. The chain employs TRBV25-1 and TRBJ2-1; D gene uncertain. This CDR3 is 14 amino acids long. Per the germline V gene, CDR1 is MGHDK and CDR2 is SYGVNS. The V end was cut by 1 base, the J end by 3 bases, with 7 bases between. CDR3 region: CASSEFVGYNEQFF. CDR3 bases: TGTGCCAGCAGTGAATTTGTGGGCTACAATGAGCAGTTCTTC. Full variable domain (rest looked up from reference TRBV25-1 and TRBJ2-1): EADIYQTPRYLVIGTGKKITLECSQTMGHDKMYWYQQDPGMELHLIHYSYGVNSTEKGDLSSESTVSRIRTEHFPLTLESARPSHTSQYLCASSEFVGYNEQFFGPGTRLTVL.

This clonotype was picked up many times. V usage is TRBV7-9 and J usage is TRBJ2-7; D is perhaps TRBD1 (7 bases). The germline gives CDR1 SEHNR, CDR2 FQNEAQ (reference sequence). V was clipped by 5 bases and J by 7 bases, with 9 bases between them. CDR3 length equals 11 residues. The CDR3 protein is CASSPGGEQYF. For the CDR3, the DNA is TGTGCCAGCAGCCCAGGGGGGGAGCAGTACTTC.

This clonotype was observed a few times. CDR3 in DNA: TGTGCCAGCACGTCGCCGGCTATAGGCTCCTACAATGAGCAGTTCTTC. It encodes CASTSPAIGSYNEQFF. The chain links TRBV7-9 to TRBJ2-1; D remains unclear. V lost 7 bases and J 0 bases, leaving 16 bases between the germline ends. Germline V CDR1 and CDR2: SEHNR, FQNEAQ (reference sequence). The CDR3 loop spans 16 amino acids.

This clonotype was detected ten times or more. The chain couples TRBV12-3 or TRBV12-4 to TRBJ1-1; no reliable D call. CDR3 length equals 14 residues. Trimming took off 2 bases at V and 0 bases at J, with 7 bases between the two ends. This CDR3 is CASSLRWMNTEAFF. The CDR3 nucleotides read TGTGCCAGCAGTTTAAGGTGGATGAACACTGAAGCTTTCTTT.